This T cell receptor beta chain was sequenced during a study of cytomegalovirus exposure and HLA in healthy donors. Regarding the study as a whole: For presence/absence analyses, sequencing depth was assumed to be roughly uniform across donors.

With V trimmed by 1 base and J by 3 bases, 7 bases remained unmatched. This CDR3 is 17 amino acids long. The germline V gene has CDR1 LNHDA and CDR2 SQIVND (reference sequence). On this clone: Its antigen is not known.

Use of 60 Vbeta and 13 Jbeta primers characterized the PCR. Authors' analysis steps: A follow-up analysis tallied 65 million to 80 million unique TCR beta chains, roughly 11 million shared. Profiling relied on immunoSEQ multiplex PCR, and the TCRdb table lists in-frame clones only, not all of them. The V and J calls and the clone size are those of that table, but D and trimming were determined from the DNA. The sample lists 150,000 to 200,000 clones; 84% were seen once. This rearrangement joins TRBV19 to TRBJ2-3; 10 bases fit TRBD2. Input material: PBMCs. The source is a boy aged 10-17 years in good health and CMV-seronegative. The CDR3 loop is CASSIVPAGGRTDTQYF. CDR3 nucleotides: TGTGCCAGTAGTATAGTTCCAGCGGGAGGGCGGACAGATACGCAGTATTTT.